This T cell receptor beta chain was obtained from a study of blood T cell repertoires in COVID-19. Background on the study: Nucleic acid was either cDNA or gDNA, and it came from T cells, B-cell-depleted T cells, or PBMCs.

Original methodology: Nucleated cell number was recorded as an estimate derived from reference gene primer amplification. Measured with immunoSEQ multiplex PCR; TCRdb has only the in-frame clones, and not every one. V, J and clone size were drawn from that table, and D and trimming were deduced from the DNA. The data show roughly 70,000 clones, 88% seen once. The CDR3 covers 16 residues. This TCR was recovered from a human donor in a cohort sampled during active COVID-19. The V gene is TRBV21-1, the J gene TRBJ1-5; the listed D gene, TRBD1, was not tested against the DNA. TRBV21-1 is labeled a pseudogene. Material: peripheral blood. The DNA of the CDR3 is TGTGCCAGCATCGACCGAACGACATATAGCAATCAGCCCCAGCATTTT. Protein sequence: CASIDRTTYSNQPQHF.